In its sample, the clone carrying this T cell receptor (beta chain) was seen a few times. The target antigen is unknown. This specimen belongs to a study of post-analysis software for immune sequencing data. Whole-study findings and limits: Patients with multiple sclerosis recorded significantly lower normalized Chao1 diversity than controls, the study found. Controls showed lower frequencies than patients for roughly five TRBV segments, and TRBV5-6, TRBV5-1 and TRBV20-1 were among these.

Unique-molecular-identifier-tagged TCR beta cDNA libraries were used. T cells numbering roughly 0.9 to 11 million gave rise to a few hundred thousand cDNA molecules. Each CDR3 protein is one row after TCRdb ran MiXCR on the PCR reads. The sample holds hundreds of thousands of distinct CDR3 sequences, under 70% seen once. CDR1 and CDR2 from the germline V gene are SQVTM and ANQGSEA. Unmatched junction bases numbered 4, after V lost 4 bases and J lost 2 bases. The CDR3 contains 14 residues. This sequence joins TRBV29-1 and TRBJ2-3, with TRBD1 matching 9 bases. This sequence originates from a girl aged 5 to 17 with multiple sclerosis. Sequences were obtained from blood. The CDR3 DNA reads TGCAGCGTTGGCGGGACAGGGACCACAGATACGCAGTATTTT. Its translation is CSVGGTGTTDTQYF.